The 3 T cell receptor beta chains in this list originate from one sample, sequenced in a study of monozygotic twins with inflammatory bowel disease. TCRdb re-called the 5' RACE reads and gives one entry per CDR3 protein, without DNA. The sample table sets out around 100,000 distinct CDR3 sequences. Sample: blood. These TCRs come from a human donor with ulcerative colitis or Crohn's disease, or a healthy co-twin of an affected twin (not recorded which).

The chain joins TRBV12-3 or TRBV12-4 to TRBJ2-7; TCRdb proposes TRBD2, but this gene call is untestable without DNA. This CDR3 spans 14 amino acids. The CDR3 loop reads CASSPRTSDYEQYF.

The chain is built from TRBV7-2 and TRBJ2-1. The CDR3 totals 15 residues. Germline CDR1 reads SGHTA; CDR2 reads FQGNSA. CDR3 amino acids: CASSLRGRPYNEQFF.

The chain links TRBV29-1 to TRBJ2-7; TCRdb selects TRBD2, and the lack of DNA leaves this call unchecked. The CDR3 consists of 13 residues. Looked up from germline, CDR1 is SQVTM and CDR2 is ANQGSEA. CDR3 loop: CSVEGFGPREQYF.